The 25 T cell receptor beta chains presented below share a single source sample, sequenced in a study of PD-1 blockade in classical Hodgkin lymphoma. Repertoires were generated with immunoSEQ multiplex PCR, while TCRdb's copy carries only in-frame clones and drops some. This sample yields tens of thousands of clones, of which approximately 90% are seen a single time; more than 8% belongs to the top ten. Time point indicated: cycle 4 day 1 (C4D1), after less than 7 weeks of nivolumab. Patients all relapsed after autologous stem cell transplantation, and there was variation in brentuximab vedotin exposure. Source: peripheral blood mononuclear cells (PBMCs), taken before the fourth cycle of nivolumab. The receptors here all came from a human donor with classical Hodgkin lymphoma.

The J gene is TRBJ2-7, the V gene TRBV11-2, with D tentatively TRBD2 (7 bases). V lost 7 bases, J lost 3 bases, and 25 bases lay in between. The CDR3 sequence is 17 residues long. Germline V gene data show CDR1 as SGHAT and CDR2 as FQNNGV. DNA for the CDR3: TGTGCCAGCACCGCTACCCCGGCGGGGGCAGATTTCTACGAGCAGTACTTC. This sequence encodes CASTATPAGADFYEQYF.

The genes are TRBV5-1 and TRBJ2-3; 8 nucleotides agree with TRBD1. The CDR3 consists of 15 residues. CDR1 and CDR2 from the germline V gene are SGHRS and YFSETQ. The V gene end was trimmed by 4 bases and the J gene end by 4 bases; junction bases not matched to a gene: 8. As DNA, the CDR3 is TGCGCCAGCAGCCCGACAGGGGACCGTGCAGATACGCAGTATTTT. Translation: CASSPTGDRADTQYF. The whole variable domain, filled in from reference TRBV5-1 and TRBJ2-3, reads KAGVTQTPRYLIKTRGQQVTLSCSPISGHRSVSWYQQTPGQGLQFLFEYFSETQRNKGNFPGRFSGRQFSNSRSEMNVSTLELGDSALYLCASSPTGDRADTQYFGPGTRLTVL.

This clone is a singleton in its sample. This chain connects TRBV7-9 to TRBJ2-1; D is unclear. Germline CDR1 is SEHNR and CDR2 is FQNEAQ (reference sequence). Trimming shortened V by 5 bases and J by 5 bases, and 13 bases separated the two germline ends. This CDR3 contains 14 residues. CDR3 amino acids: CASSPRGSNNEQFF. CDR3 bases: TGTGCCAGCAGCCCCCGTGGCAGTAACAATGAGCAGTTCTTC. The variable domain in full, with the rest retrieved from reference TRBV7-9 and TRBJ2-1, is DTGVSQNPRHKITKRGQNVTFRCDPISEHNRLYWYRQTLGQGPEFLTYFQNEAQLEKSRLLSDRFSAERPKGSFSTLEIQRTEQGDSAMYLCASSPRGSNNEQFFGPGTRLTVL.

This chain connects TRBV5-1 to TRBJ1-1; D is possibly TRBD1 (6 bases). V shed 2 bases and J shed 6 bases, with 14 bases lying between them. CDR1 is SGHRS and CDR2 is YFSETQ in the germline V gene. The CDR3 has 14 residues. DNA of the CDR3: TGCGCCAGCAGCTTCGGGGGGCGGGAGTCTGAAGCTTTCTTT. It specifies CASSFGGRESEAFF.

Turning to this clone: The same CDR3 arises from other DNA sequences in this sample as well. This chain links TRBV6-5 with TRBJ1-2; no reliable D call. This CDR3 is 13 amino acids long. Trimming took off 6 bases at V and 4 bases at J, with 12 bases between the two ends. CDR1 is MNHEY, CDR2 SVGAGI, per germline. The CDR3 DNA reads as TGTGCCAGCAGCCTACATTCCCTCTATGGCTACACCTTC. Translated, it gives CASSLHSLYGYTF.

V usage is TRBV5-1 and J usage is TRBJ1-1; maybe TRBD1 (5 bases). With 3 bases removed from V and 1 base from J, the gap between germline ends came to 10 bases. Germline CDR1 SGHRS, CDR2 YFSETQ. This CDR3 comprises 14 residues. In DNA form, the CDR3 reads TGCGCCAGCAGCTGGGGGACGGCGAACACTGAAGCTTTCTTT. Residues: CASSWGTANTEAFF.

CDR3 in DNA: TGTGCCAGCAGAGGGAGGAGTGCCAGCAATCAGCCCCAGCATTTT. Amino acids: CASRGRSASNQPQHF. The chain links TRBV6-6 to TRBJ1-5; no firm D call. CDR1 is MNHNY and CDR2 is SVGAGI in the germline V gene (reference sequence). Trimming removed 6 bases at V and 1 base at J, with 13 bases between. The CDR3 loop spans 15 amino acids.

The rearrangement joins TRBV7-9 to TRBJ2-5, with 8 nucleotides matching TRBD1. Germline V gives CDR1 SEHNR, CDR2 FQNEAQ (reference sequence). The CDR3 runs 14 residues. V gave up 2 bases and J gave up 5 bases; unmatched junction bases: 4. CDR3 residues: CASSLQGAGETQYF. The CDR3 nucleotides are TGTGCCAGCAGCTTACAGGGGGCAGGGGAGACCCAGTACTTC.

The chain uses TRBV10-1 and TRBJ2-7, with D perhaps being TRBD1 or TRBD2 (5 bases each). Trimming cost V 5 bases and J 5 bases, with 19 bases left between them. This CDR3 comprises 15 residues. Germline V gives CDR1 WNHNN, CDR2 SYGVQD (reference sequence). DNA of the CDR3: TGCGCCAGCAGTAACGGGGACGGTACATTTAACGAGCAGTACTTC. Amino acids: CASSNGDGTFNEQYF.

This clone was seen just once. This chain joins TRBV7-9 and TRBJ2-7; 10 positions match TRBD1. V dropped 4 bases and J dropped 2; count of bases not matched to a gene: 5. The germline V gene encodes CDR1 SEHNR and CDR2 FQNEAQ (reference sequence). CDR3 length: 15 amino acids. CDR3 sequence: CASSSPGQGTYEQYF. CDR3 bases: TGTGCCAGCAGCTCCCCGGGACAGGGGACCTACGAGCAGTACTTC. Full variable domain (remainder filled in from reference TRBV7-9 and TRBJ2-7): DTGVSQNPRHKITKRGQNVTFRCDPISEHNRLYWYRQTLGQGPEFLTYFQNEAQLEKSRLLSDRFSAERPKGSFSTLEIQRTEQGDSAMYLCASSSPGQGTYEQYFGPGTRLTVT.

The chain recombines TRBV27 with TRBJ2-2; weak D call: TRBD1 (6 bases). Germline-derived CDR1 and CDR2 are MNHEY and SMNVEV (reference sequence). Deletions cut 5 bases from V and 7 bases from J, with 17 bases between. The CDR3 loop spans 15 amino acids. CDR3 residues: CASSLSRQVIGELFF. Here the CDR3 DNA reads TGTGCCAGCAGTCTTAGTAGACAGGTCATCGGGGAGCTGTTTTTT.

V usage is TRBV19 and J usage is TRBJ2-7; 9 nucleotides align to TRBD1. Trimming took 6 bases from V and 5 from J; bases not matched to a gene: 11. This CDR3 region has 15 residues. Germline V gene data show CDR1 as LNHDA and CDR2 as SQIVND (reference sequence). The CDR3 nucleotides are TGTGCCAGTAGGAATTCCGGGACAGGGATCCACGAGCAGTACTTC. Encoded protein: CASRNSGTGIHEQYF. Based on the CDR3 plus reference TRBV19 and TRBJ2-7, the full variable domain is DGGITQSPKYLFRKEGQNVTLSCEQNLNHDAMYWYRQDPGQGLRLIYYSQIVNDFQKGDIAEGYSVSREKKESFPLTVTSAQKNPTAFYLCASRNSGTGIHEQYFGPGTRLTVT.

The genes are TRBV6-5 and TRBJ1-4; the D is unclear. The CDR3 loop spans 14 amino acids. V dropped 2 bases and J dropped 6 bases, with 10 bases sitting between them. CDR1 is MNHEY, CDR2 SVGAGI, per germline. In DNA, the CDR3 is TGTGCCAGCAGTTACGAGCCCTCGTATGAAAAACTGTTTTTT. Residues: CASSYEPSYEKLFF.

The chain has TRBV5-1 and TRBJ1-2, with D unclear. The CDR3 consists of 13 residues. Germline V lookup: CDR1 SGHRS, CDR2 YFSETQ. The V end lost 0 bases, the J end lost 3 bases, and 6 bases lay between the germline ends. The CDR3 loop reads CASSLGQYYGYTF. For the CDR3, the DNA is TGCGCCAGCAGCTTGGGGCAGTACTATGGCTACACCTTC.

This clone was observed a single time. The chain has TRBV5-4 and TRBJ2-3, with D uncertain. Germline CDR1 and CDR2: SGHNT and YYREEE (reference sequence). The CDR3 spans 12 residues. V dropped 2 bases and J dropped 2 bases, with 3 bases sitting between them. The CDR3 reads CASSFLTDTQYF. CDR3 DNA: TGTGCCAGCAGCTTCCTCACAGATACGCAGTATTTT.

This chain joins TRBV5-1 and TRBJ2-5; 14 nucleotides match TRBD2. Germline CDR1 SGHRS, CDR2 YFSETQ. CDR3 length: 16 residues. V was clipped by 3 bases and J by 3 bases; unmatched bases: 4. The CDR3: CASSWGTSGGKETQYF. In DNA, the CDR3 is TGCGCCAGCAGCTGGGGGACTAGCGGGGGAAAAGAGACCCAGTACTTC. The full variable domain, its missing parts supplied by reference TRBV5-1 and TRBJ2-5, is KAGVTQTPRYLIKTRGQQVTLSCSPISGHRSVSWYQQTPGQGLQFLFEYFSETQRNKGNFPGRFSGRQFSNSRSEMNVSTLELGDSALYLCASSWGTSGGKETQYFGPGTRLLVL.

A note on this clone: The same CDR3 also results from other DNA sequences found in this sample. CDR3 protein: CASSLWGTGELFF. DNA of the CDR3: TGTGCCAGCAGTTTGTGGGGCACCGGGGAGCTGTTTTTT. This chain joins TRBV27 and TRBJ2-2; no definite D call. Looked up from germline, CDR1 is MNHEY and CDR2 is SMNVEV (reference sequence). This CDR3 is built from 13 residues. Trimming left V 3 bases short and J 4 bases short, with 6 bases between.

The chain has TRBV5-1 and TRBJ2-5; 9 nucleotides agree with TRBD1. The tail of the sequence fits TRBJ2-7 better, so the J call may be wrong. The CDR3 length is 15 residues. The germline V gene encodes CDR1 SGHRS and CDR2 YFSETQ. This CDR3 is CASSLAGTGFYEQYF. CDR3 DNA: TGCGCCAGCAGCTTGGCCGGGACAGGGTTTTACGAGCAGTACTTC.

V gene TRBV6-1 combines with J gene TRBJ2-7, with TRBD2 matching 10 bases. The CDR3 spans 13 residues. V lost 10 bases, J lost 4 bases, and 7 bases stayed unmatched. CDR1 MNHNS and CDR2 SASEGT come from the germline V gene. The CDR3 protein is CAILSGGAYEQYF. The CDR3 coding sequence is TGTGCCATACTCAGCGGGGGGGCTTACGAGCAGTACTTC.

The J gene is TRBJ1-4, the V gene TRBV5-1, with 9 bases matching TRBD1. The germline gives CDR1 SGHRS, CDR2 YFSETQ. This CDR3 is built from 17 residues. The junction had 12 bases not matched to a gene; V was cut back by 2 bases and J by 7 bases. The CDR3 is CASSLTGGEADGEKLFF. The CDR3 nucleotides read TGCGCCAGCAGCTTAACAGGGGGCGAAGCCGACGGTGAAAAACTGTTTTTT.

The chain recombines TRBV7-9 with TRBJ1-1; no reliable D call. The germline gives CDR1 SEHNR, CDR2 FQNEAQ (reference sequence). The CDR3 is 12 amino acids. Between the trimmed V and J ends, which lost 6 bases and 4 bases, there was a span of 9 bases. This CDR3 reads CASRAGATEAFF. In nucleotides, the CDR3 is TGTGCCAGCAGGGCGGGCGCCACTGAAGCTTTCTTT.

V gene TRBV7-9 combines with J gene TRBJ1-4; D ambiguous. V dropped 5 bases and J dropped 4 bases, with 5 bases sitting between them. The germline V gene has CDR1 SEHNR and CDR2 FQNEAQ (reference sequence). This CDR3 comprises 12 residues. This CDR3 is CASSLGNEKLFF. CDR3 nucleotide sequence: TGTGCCAGCAGCCTCGGTAATGAAAAACTGTTTTTT.

The CDR3 loop is CASSYQGVNTEAFF. In DNA form, the CDR3 reads TGTGCCAGCAGTTATCAGGGGGTGAACACTGAAGCTTTCTTT. The chain carries TRBV6-5 and TRBJ1-1; 7 positions agree with TRBD1. The germline CDR1 and CDR2 sequences are MNHEY and SVGAGI. V was clipped by 3 bases and J by 0 bases; unmatched bases: 1. The CDR3 loop spans 14 amino acids.

The chain links TRBV28 to TRBJ1-1, with D unclear. Per the germline V gene, CDR1 is MDHEN and CDR2 is SYDVKM. The V end was cut by 3 bases, the J end by 2 bases, with 19 bases between. The CDR3 length is 17 residues. CDR3 sequence (DNA): TGTGCCAGCAGTTTTGCCTACCCTATGGGCCCAAACACTGAAGCTTTCTTT. Protein product: CASSFAYPMGPNTEAFF.

This clone has just one count. This chain's CDR3 is CASSPGHNTGELFF. CDR3 nucleotides: TGTGCCAGCAGCCCAGGACATAACACCGGGGAGCTGTTTTTT. This sequence joins TRBV5-4 and TRBJ2-2, with D tentatively TRBD1 (5 bases). The germline gives CDR1 SGHNT, CDR2 YYREEE (reference sequence). The V end was cut by 4 bases, the J end by 2 bases, with 9 bases between. The CDR3 loop spans 14 amino acids.